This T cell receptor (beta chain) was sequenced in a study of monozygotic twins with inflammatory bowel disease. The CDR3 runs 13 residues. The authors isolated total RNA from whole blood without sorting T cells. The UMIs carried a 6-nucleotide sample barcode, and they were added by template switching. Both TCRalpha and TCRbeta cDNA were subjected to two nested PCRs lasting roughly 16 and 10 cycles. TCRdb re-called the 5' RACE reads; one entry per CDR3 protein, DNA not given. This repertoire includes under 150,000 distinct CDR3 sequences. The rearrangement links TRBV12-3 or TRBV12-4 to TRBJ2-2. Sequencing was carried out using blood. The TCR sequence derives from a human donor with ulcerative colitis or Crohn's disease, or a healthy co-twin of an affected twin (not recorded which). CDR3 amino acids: CASSLQTAGELFF.